This TCR beta chain derives from a study of identical twins. Everyone who donated was a healthy Caucasian. The CDR3 has 15 amino acids. Trimming removed 0 bases from V and 0 bases from J, with 7 bases in between. The germline gives CDR1 MGHRA, CDR2 YSYEKL. Unique molecular identifiers were in the cDNA, with template-switch universal primer binding. TCRdb redid the calling of the 5' RACE reads with MiXCR, one entry per CDR3 protein. Of about 340,000 distinct CDR3 sequences in the sample, 12% are singletons; the top ten hold 6% to 9%. Whole-study findings and limits: Excess sharing by twins proved weaker in beta out-of-frame sequences. Donors were not followed over many years; analysis was cross-sectional.

Points on this clonotype: Its specificity is unknown.

The data were also submitted as part of a second study, on yellow fever vaccine responses in identical twins.

This clonotype was obtained from a woman younger than 30 in good health. This chain links TRBV4-1 with TRBJ2-3; tentatively, D is TRBD1 (6 bases). Sequenced: CD8+ T cells sorted from blood. CDR3 in amino acids: CASSQEDRSTDTQYF. The CDR3 nucleotides read TGCGCCAGCAGCCAAGAAGACAGGAGCACAGATACGCAGTATTTT.